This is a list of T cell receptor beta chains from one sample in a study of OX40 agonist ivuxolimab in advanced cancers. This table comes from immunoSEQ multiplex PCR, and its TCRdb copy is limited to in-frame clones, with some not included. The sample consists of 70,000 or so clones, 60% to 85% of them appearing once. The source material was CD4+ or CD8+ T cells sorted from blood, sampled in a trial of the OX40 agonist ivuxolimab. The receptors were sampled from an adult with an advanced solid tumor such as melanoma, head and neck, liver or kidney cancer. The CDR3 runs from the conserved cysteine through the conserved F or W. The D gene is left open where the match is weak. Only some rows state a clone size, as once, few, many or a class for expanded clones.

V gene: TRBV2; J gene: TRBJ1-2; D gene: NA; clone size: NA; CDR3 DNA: TGTGCCAGCAGTGTGGTTGCAGGGAGGGGGTATGGCTACACCTTC; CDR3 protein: CASSVVAGRGYGYTF
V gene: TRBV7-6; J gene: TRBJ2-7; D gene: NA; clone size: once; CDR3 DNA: TGTGCCAGCAGCTTCGGACCGGAGAGCTCCTACGAGCAGTACTTC; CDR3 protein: CASSFGPESSYEQYF
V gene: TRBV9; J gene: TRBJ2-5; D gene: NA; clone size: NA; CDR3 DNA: TGTGCCAGCAGCGCAGGAATCCAAGAGACCCAGTACTTC; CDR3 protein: CASSAGIQETQYF
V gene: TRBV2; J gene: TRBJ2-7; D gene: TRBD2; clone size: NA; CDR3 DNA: TGTGCCAGCAGGGGGACTAGCTCCTACGAGCAGTACTTC; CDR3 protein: CASRGTSSYEQYF
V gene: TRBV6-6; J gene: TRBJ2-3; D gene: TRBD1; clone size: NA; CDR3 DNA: TGTGCCAGCAGTCCCAGGACAGGGCCAGATACGCAGTATTTT; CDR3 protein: CASSPRTGPDTQYF
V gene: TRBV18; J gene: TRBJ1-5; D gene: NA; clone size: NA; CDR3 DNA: TGTGCCAGCTCACCAAGTGGGGGCAATCAGCCCCAGCATTTT; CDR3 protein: CASSPSGGNQPQHF
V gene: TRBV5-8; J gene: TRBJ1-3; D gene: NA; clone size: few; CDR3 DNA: TGTGCCAGCAGCTTCCAGGGGTCTGGAAACACCATATATTTT; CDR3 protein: CASSFQGSGNTIYF
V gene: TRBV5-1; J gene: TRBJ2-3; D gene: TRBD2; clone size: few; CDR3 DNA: TGCGCCAGCAGCTTGGAGGACGGGGGGATAGATACGCAGTATTTT; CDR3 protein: CASSLEDGGIDTQYF
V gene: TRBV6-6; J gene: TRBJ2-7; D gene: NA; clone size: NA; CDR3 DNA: TGTGCCAGCAGTTACTCGATCAGGGTCGAGCAGTACTTC; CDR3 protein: CASSYSIRVEQYF
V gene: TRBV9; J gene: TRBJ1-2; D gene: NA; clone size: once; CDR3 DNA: TGTGCCAGCAGCACCCAGGGCCCCCGAGCTGGCGGCTACACCTTC; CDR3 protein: CASSTQGPRAGGYTF
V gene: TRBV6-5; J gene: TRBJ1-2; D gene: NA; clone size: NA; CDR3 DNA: TGTGCCAGCAATGAGGGAACTGGCTACACCTTC; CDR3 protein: CASNEGTGYTF
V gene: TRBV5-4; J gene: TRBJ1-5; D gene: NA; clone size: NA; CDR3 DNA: TGTGCCAGCAGCAGGGACGGGTATAGCAATCAGCCCCAGCATTTT; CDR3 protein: CASSRDGYSNQPQHF
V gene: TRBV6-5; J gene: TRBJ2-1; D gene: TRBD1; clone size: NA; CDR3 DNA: TGTGCCAGCAGTCAACAGGGGTTGAATGAGCAGTTCTTC; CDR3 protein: CASSQQGLNEQFF
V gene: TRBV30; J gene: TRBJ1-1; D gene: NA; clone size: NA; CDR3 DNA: TGTGCTTGGAAGCGAGTTGACACTGAAGCTTTCTTT; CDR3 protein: CAWKRVDTEAFF
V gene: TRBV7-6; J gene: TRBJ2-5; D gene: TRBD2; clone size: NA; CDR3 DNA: TGTGCCACCTCGCGGCGGGAGGGCCCTAGGGAGACCCAGTACTTC; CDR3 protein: CATSRREGPRETQYF
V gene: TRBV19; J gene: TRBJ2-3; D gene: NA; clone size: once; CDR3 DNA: TGTGCCAGCAGGCGGGCCGGGGCAGATACGCAGTATTTT; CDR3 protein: CASRRAGADTQYF
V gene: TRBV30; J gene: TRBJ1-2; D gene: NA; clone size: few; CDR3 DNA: TGTGCCTGGAGTGCCGGAATTTCCTATGGCTACACCTTC; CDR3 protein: CAWSAGISYGYTF
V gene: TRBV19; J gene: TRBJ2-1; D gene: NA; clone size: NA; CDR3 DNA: TGTGCCAGTACAGGGCCCAAGGGGCTTAGCTCCTACAATGAGCAGTTCTTC; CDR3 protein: CASTGPKGLSSYNEQFF
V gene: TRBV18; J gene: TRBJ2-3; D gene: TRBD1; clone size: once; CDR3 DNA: TGTGCCAGCTCCCCTAAGACAGGGACGACAGATACGCAGTATTTT; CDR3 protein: CASSPKTGTTDTQYF
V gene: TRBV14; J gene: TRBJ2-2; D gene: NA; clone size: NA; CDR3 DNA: TGTGCCAGCAGCCGGACGGCGAACACCGGGGAGCTGTTTTTT; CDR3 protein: CASSRTANTGELFF
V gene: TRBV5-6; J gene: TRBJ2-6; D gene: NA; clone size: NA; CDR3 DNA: TGTGCCAGCAGCCCTTTCATCTCTGGGGCCAACGTCCTGACTTTC; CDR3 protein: CASSPFISGANVLTF
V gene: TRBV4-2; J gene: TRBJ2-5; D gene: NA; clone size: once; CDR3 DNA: TGTGCCAGCAGCCACCCTGGGGGCGGGGAGACCCAGTACTTC; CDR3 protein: CASSHPGGGETQYF
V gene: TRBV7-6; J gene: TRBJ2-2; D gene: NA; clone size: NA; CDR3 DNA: TGTGCCAGCAGCTTAGCCCCTTTGAACACCGGGGAGCTGTTTTTT; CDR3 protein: CASSLAPLNTGELFF
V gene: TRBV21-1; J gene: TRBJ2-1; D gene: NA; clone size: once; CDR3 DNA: TGTGCCAGCAGCAACGCGATCAGCTCCTACAATGAGCAGTTCTTC; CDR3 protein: CASSNAISSYNEQFF
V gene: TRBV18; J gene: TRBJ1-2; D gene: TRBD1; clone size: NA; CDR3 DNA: TGTGCCAGCTCACCGTTAAAGACGGGACAGCCCATGGGGGGCTATGGCTACACCTTC; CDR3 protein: CASSPLKTGQPMGGYGYTF
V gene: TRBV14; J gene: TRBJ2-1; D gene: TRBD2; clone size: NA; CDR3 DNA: TGTGCCAGCAGCCCGAACGCCCGACTAGCGGGATTGGGGGAGCAGTTCTTC; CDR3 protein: CASSPNARLAGLGEQFF
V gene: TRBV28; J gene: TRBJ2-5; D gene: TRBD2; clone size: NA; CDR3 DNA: TGTGCCAGCAGTCCGACTAGCGGGAGATTGTACCAAGAGACCCAGTACTTC; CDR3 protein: CASSPTSGRLYQETQYF
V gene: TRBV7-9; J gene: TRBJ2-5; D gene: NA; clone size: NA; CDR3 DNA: TGTGCCAGCAGCTTTAGAGGTTCGGGGGCCCAGTACTTC; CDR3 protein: CASSFRGSGAQYF
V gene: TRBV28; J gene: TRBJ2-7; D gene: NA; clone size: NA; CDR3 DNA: TGTGCCAGCGGAAGCCAGTCCCCGGGGGAGCAGTACTTC; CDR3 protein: CASGSQSPGEQYF